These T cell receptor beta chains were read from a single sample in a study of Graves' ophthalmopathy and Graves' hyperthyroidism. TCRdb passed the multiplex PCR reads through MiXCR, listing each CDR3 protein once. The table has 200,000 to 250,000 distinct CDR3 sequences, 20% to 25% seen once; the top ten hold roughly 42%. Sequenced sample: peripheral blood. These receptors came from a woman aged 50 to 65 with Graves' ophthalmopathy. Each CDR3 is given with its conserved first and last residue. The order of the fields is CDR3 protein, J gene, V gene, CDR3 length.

CAISELDTRRNYGYTF | TRBJ1-2 | TRBV10-3 | 16
CATSSPSMGGLSAGELFF | TRBJ2-2 | TRBV15 | 18
CASSTSGGLRGYGYTF | TRBJ1-2 | TRBV5-1 | 16
CASSMEGTYGYTF | TRBJ1-2 | TRBV19 | 13
CASSPRRGPSSGNTIYF | TRBJ1-3 | TRBV28 | 17
CASSVWGPTGELFF | TRBJ2-2 | TRBV7-9 | 14
CSARVVGTQYF | TRBJ2-5 | TRBV20-1 | 11
CASSLRRTTSDFKEETQYF | TRBJ2-5 | TRBV7-2 | 19
CASSGTGRGQETQYF | TRBJ2-5 | TRBV5-1 | 15
CSVPGQRNTEAFF | TRBJ1-1 | TRBV29-1 | 13
CASSPDRTIGYGYTF | TRBJ1-2 | TRBV12-3/TRBV12-4 | 15
CASSYQETQYF | TRBJ2-5 | TRBV7-2 | 11
CASSLQDGPYEQYF | TRBJ2-7 | TRBV7-2 | 14
CASSQEPGRNYGYTF | TRBJ1-2 | TRBV4-1 | 15
CASSVLENQPQHF | TRBJ1-5 | TRBV2 | 13
CASSDRGRTGQPQHF | TRBJ1-5 | TRBV2 | 15
CASSLGGSQPQHF | TRBJ1-5 | TRBV27 | 13
CASSLVGTVGQPQHF | TRBJ1-5 | TRBV11-2 | 15
CASSIMGSNTGELFF | TRBJ2-2 | TRBV7-7 | 15
CASSLGRRCTEAFF | TRBJ1-1 | TRBV12-3/TRBV12-4 | 14
CASRPVSGRGNTEAFF | TRBJ1-1 | TRBV19 | 16
CATHENSRQPQHF | TRBJ1-5 | TRBV24-1 | 13